Here is one TCR beta chain with its context. Its target is not known. These data are taken from a study of cytomegalovirus exposure and HLA in healthy donors. Study-wide points: For TCR beta chains, V- and J-gene trimming was later linked to a missense DCLRE1C variant.

It was with 60 Vbeta and 13 Jbeta primers that the PCR ran. Sequencing used immunoSEQ multiplex PCR; TCRdb keeps in-frame clones, though not all of them. Of about 130,000 clones in the sample, roughly four fifths were seen once. The receptor was isolated from a boy between 2 and 10 years old in good health and CMV-seronegative. The sample comprised PBMCs.

The CDR3 DNA reads as TGCGCCAGCAGCCCGATAACTAGCGGGAGTGGTTGGGGACAGTTCTTC. Its translation: CASSPITSGSGWGQFF. The chain couples TRBV4-1 to TRBJ2-1; 11 bases are shared with TRBD2. The J segment lost 13 bases and the V segment lost 4 bases, leaving 15 bases of the junction unmatched. This CDR3 spans 16 amino acids. Germline CDR1 MGHRA, CDR2 YSYEKL.